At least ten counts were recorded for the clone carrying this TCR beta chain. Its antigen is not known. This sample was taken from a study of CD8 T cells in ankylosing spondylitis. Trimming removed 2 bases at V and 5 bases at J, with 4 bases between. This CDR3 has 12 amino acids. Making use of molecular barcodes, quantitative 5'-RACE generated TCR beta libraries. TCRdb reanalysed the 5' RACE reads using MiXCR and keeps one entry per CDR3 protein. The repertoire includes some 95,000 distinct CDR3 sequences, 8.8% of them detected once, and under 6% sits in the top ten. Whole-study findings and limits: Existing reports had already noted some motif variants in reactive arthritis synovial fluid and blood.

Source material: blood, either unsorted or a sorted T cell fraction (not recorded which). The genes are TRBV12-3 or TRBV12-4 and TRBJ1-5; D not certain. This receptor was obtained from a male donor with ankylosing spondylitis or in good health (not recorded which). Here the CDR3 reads CASSLNDQPQHF. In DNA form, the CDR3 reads TGTGCCAGCAGTTTAAATGATCAGCCCCAGCATTTT.